This T cell receptor beta chain was documented in a study of T cell changes during pregnancy in multiple sclerosis (dated 2019 in TCRdb). As for the study more broadly: Changes in the T cell repertoire over the course of pregnancy were examined in this study in women with multiple sclerosis.

In regard to this clone: Its antigen is unknown. No base-level quality is on record; no much larger clone is a single base apart.

Libraries were made using the immunoSEQ multiplex PCR assay. TCRdb retrieved this table from immuneACCESS and kept in-frame rearrangements only. Not all clones are present; in checked studies, unresolved V genes account for under half, and no reason is known for the remainder. In this sample the table shows about 80,000 clones, 92% of which occur a single time. The ten most abundant clones make up around 1.4% of the sample. The origin of this receptor is a female donor with multiple sclerosis, enrolled in a pregnancy study. The input for sequencing was peripheral blood, taken before pregnancy.

The DNA sequence is given as TGCGCCAGCAGCTTGGGGACTGAACTTAATGAAAAACTGTTTTTT. The translation is CASSLGTELNEKLFF. The chain is encoded by TRBV5-1 joined to TRBJ1-4, with no D gene named confidently. For CDR1 and CDR2, the germline V gene lists SGHRS and YFSETQ. Cut back by 0 bases and 4 bases, the V and J ends lie 10 bases apart. The CDR3, from cysteine to phenylalanine, totals 15 residues. Of the read, only the CDR3 DNA is kept; its 45 bases are in frame from base 1.